The 5 T cell receptor beta chains below were found in one sample sequenced in a study of T cell responses to AZD1222 COVID-19 vaccine. Profiling relied on immunoSEQ multiplex PCR, and the TCRdb table lists in-frame clones only, not all of them. Here the sample spans about 70,000 clones, 85% being singletons. Sample: peripheral blood, taken on day 0 of AZD1222 vaccination. The receptors shown here come from an adult in good health.

This clone has just one count. The chain employs TRBV15 and TRBJ2-3, with D maybe TRBD1 (6 bases). This CDR3 has 13 amino acids. Germline loops: CDR1 LNHNV, CDR2 YYDKDF (reference sequence). Trimming removed 8 bases at V and 6 bases at J, with 15 bases between. Here the CDR3 DNA reads TGTGCCACCCAACAGGGAATGGAGGATACGCAGTATTTT. Its translation: CATQQGMEDTQYF. The variable domain in full, with the rest retrieved from reference TRBV15 and TRBJ2-3, is DAMVIQNPRYQVTQFGKPVTLSCSQTLNHNVMYWYQQKSSQAPKLLFHYYDKDFNNEADTPDNFQSRRPNTSFCFLDIRSPGLGDTAMYLCATQQGMEDTQYFGPGTRLTVL.

The chain has TRBV6-5 and TRBJ1-1, with no clear D. V gave up 5 bases and J gave up 5 bases, with 15 bases separating them. CDR1 and CDR2 (germline): MNHEY, SVGAGI. The CDR3 is 14 residues long. The CDR3 DNA sequence: TGTGCCAGCAGTCCACAGCGTCTAGGGACTGAAGCTTTCTTT. Its translation: CASSPQRLGTEAFF.

The rearrangement joins TRBV11-3 to TRBJ2-1; D call uncertain. CDR1 SGHNT and CDR2 YENEEA come from the germline V gene. The CDR3 loop spans 11 amino acids. Trimming took 6 bases from V and 10 from J, leaving 10 bases between them. DNA of the CDR3: TGTGCCAGCAGTCAAGGGTGGGAGCAGTTCTTC. Translation gives CASSQGWEQFF.

This rearrangement joins TRBV29-1 to TRBJ2-3, with D unresolved. The CDR3 consists of 15 residues. The germline CDR1 and CDR2 sequences are SQVTM and ANQGSEA. The germline V and J ends were trimmed by 7 bases and 1 base, with 18 bases remaining between them. Written as DNA, the CDR3 is TGCAGCGCACGTGGCGGACCACAGCGCACAGATACGCAGTATTTT. It specifies CSARGGPQRTDTQYF.

The rearrangement links TRBV6-6 to TRBJ2-5; TRBD1 might be the D (6 bases). V was pared by 4 bases and J by 1 base, with 13 bases between. The CDR3 extends over 15 amino acids. Germline CDR1 reads MNHNY; CDR2 reads SVGAGI (reference sequence). CDR3 nucleotides: TGTGCCAGCAGTTTAAGGGGGTTATCCCAAGAGACCCAGTACTTC. It specifies CASSLRGLSQETQYF.